Following are 7 T cell receptor beta chains from one sample sequenced in a study of metastatic and nonmetastatic thyroid tumors. There were no patients who had received any treatment before thyroid surgery. TCRdb reassembled clones from the PCR reads with MiXCR. This table holds 35,000 to 50,000 clones, approximately 19% found once. The sample taken for sequencing was blood. These receptors were collected from a female donor with papillary thyroid cancer or a benign thyroid nodule (not recorded which). Some clones in this sample may be carry-over from other donors' samples.

For this clone: It may be a read error: a sequence one base away is much more abundant. The V gene is TRBV28, the J gene TRBJ1-6, with TRBD1 as a possible D gene (5 bases). CDR3 length: 13 residues. Germline lookup yields CDR1 MDHEN and CDR2 SYDVKM. Between the trimmed V and J ends, which lost 11 bases and 7 bases, there was a span of 15 bases. Written as DNA, the CDR3 is TGTGCCGGCATGGACGGGGACAATTCACCCCTCCACTTT. It codes for CAGMDGDNSPLHF.

This clone was found a few times. The chain joins TRBV6-1 to TRBJ1-2, with 8 bases aligning to TRBD1. V gave up 4 bases and J gave up 2 bases; unmatched junction bases: 3. Germline lookup yields CDR1 MNHNS and CDR2 SASEGT. The CDR3 has 14 residues. DNA of the CDR3: TGTGCCAGCAGTGCGGACAGGGCGAACTATGGCTACACCTTC. Translation: CASSADRANYGYTF.

Written as DNA, the CDR3 is TGTGCCAGCAGCACTTTTGGGACACCGTACACCGGGGAGCTGTTTTTT. Translation: CASSTFGTPYTGELFF. The chain recombines TRBV11-2 with TRBJ2-2, with a weak D call TRBD1 (6 bases). This CDR3 is built from 16 residues. V lost 5 bases and J lost 3, with 16 bases in between. Germline loops: CDR1 SGHAT, CDR2 FQNNGV.

Ten or more counts support this clone. The identical CDR3 is also encoded by other nucleotide sequences in the sample. This rearrangement joins TRBV2 to TRBJ2-7, with 7 bases that match TRBD2. CDR1 is SNHLY and CDR2 is FYNNEI in the germline V gene. The CDR3 totals 15 residues. Losses at the gene ends were 2 bases for V and 0 bases for J; bases not matched to a gene: 4. The CDR3 DNA reads TGTGCCAGCAGTGAAACGCTAGCGGTCTCCTACGAGCAGTACTTC. Amino acid sequence: CASSETLAVSYEQYF.

This clone has ten or more counts. J is TRBJ2-2 and V is TRBV20-1; no reliable D call. With 4 bases removed from V and 4 bases from J, the gap between germline ends came to 10 bases. There are 13 residues in the CDR3. The germline CDR1 and CDR2 sequences are DFQATT and SNEGSKA (reference sequence). The CDR3 nucleotides are TGCAGTGCTAAAGGGTCGATCACCGGGGAGCTGTTTTTT. Residues: CSAKGSITGELFF.

This chain links TRBV10-3 with TRBJ1-1; 8 bases fit TRBD1. Trimming took 3 bases from V and 1 from J; bases not matched to a gene: 10. This CDR3 is built from 17 residues. In germline, CDR1 is ENHRY, CDR2 SYGVKD. In DNA, the CDR3 is TGTGCCATCAGTGATCGGGGGACAGGTGGAACGAACACTGAAGCTTTCTTT. It yields the protein CAISDRGTGGTNTEAFF.

This clone was found many times. The J gene is TRBJ1-1, the V gene TRBV20-1, with D possibly being TRBD1 (5 bases). The germline V gene encodes CDR1 DFQATT and CDR2 SNEGSKA (reference sequence). There are 15 residues in the CDR3. Between the trimmed V and J ends, which lost 0 bases and 1 base, there was a span of 12 bases. The CDR3 DNA is TGCAGTGCTAGAGATCTCAGACAGACGAACACTGAAGCTTTCTTT. Its translation is CSARDLRQTNTEAFF.